This T cell receptor (beta chain) is drawn from a study of T cell responses to AZD1222 COVID-19 vaccine. Study-level background: The study pooled second doses at about 4 or about 12 weeks.

The CDR3 totals 15 residues. CDR1 is SGHNT and CDR2 is YYREEE in the germline V gene (reference sequence). V lost 4 bases and J 2 bases, leaving 15 bases between the germline ends. Study results and caveats: Of the AZD1222 recipients, only five to seven were seropositive at baseline. Unmutated variant regions are reportedly the target of nearly half of TCRs that are spike-specific.

Data came from immunoSEQ multiplex PCR; TCRdb stores just in-frame clones and leaves some out. The data show fewer than 180,000 clones, around 94% seen once. About this clone itself: Its antigen remains unknown.

The TCR comes from an adult in good health. Source: peripheral blood, taken on day 0 of AZD1222 vaccination. The rearrangement joins TRBV5-4 to TRBJ2-5; a weak D match, TRBD1 (6 bases). CDR3 protein: CASSRDGTLQETQYF. CDR3 DNA: TGTGCCAGCAGCCGGGACGGGACATTGCAAGAGACCCAGTACTTC.